These 21 T cell receptor beta chains share one sample of origin, sequenced in a study of T-cell memory formation after mild COVID-19. TCRdb recomputed calls from the 5' RACE reads with MiXCR, one row per CDR3 protein. The sample yields approximately 89,000 distinct CDR3 sequences, roughly 13% seen once. The sequenced material came from PBMCs or a T cell subset sorted from them (not recorded which). The receptors were sampled from a man between 18 and 35 years old who had mild COVID-19 (a few samples of this study predate the infection). Cell type and time point are not known.

This clonotype was counted a few times. The chain uses TRBV12-3 or TRBV12-4 and TRBJ2-5, with 7 nucleotides matching TRBD1. The V gene end was trimmed by 4 bases and the J gene end by 0 bases; junction bases not matched to a gene: 17. This CDR3 has 19 amino acids. CDR3: CASSSDRQGWDPYQETQYF. The CDR3 coding sequence is TGTGCCAGCAGTTCCGACCGACAGGGTTGGGACCCCTACCAAGAGACCCAGTACTTC.

Regarding this clonotype: A read error may produce the germline difference seen at one junction end. V is TRBV14 and J is TRBJ2-3; D unclear. Per the germline V gene, CDR1 is SGHDN and CDR2 is FVKESK. This CDR3 is built from 15 residues. This CDR3 is CASSQDWASADTKYF. CDR3 in DNA: TGTGCCAGCAGCCAAGATTGGGCGTCAGCAGATACGAAGTATTTT.

This clonotype occurred many times. The chain links TRBV7-2 to TRBJ1-6; possible D gene TRBD1, 6 bases. This CDR3 has 15 amino acids. V lost 4 bases to trimming and J lost 10 bases, with 17 bases between them. CDR1 and CDR2 from the germline V gene are SGHTA and FQGNSA. The CDR3 nucleotides are TGTGCCAGCAGCTCCCTCGGGGGGGGCCGGTCACCCCTCCACTTT. The encoded protein is CASSSLGGGRSPLHF.

The chain employs TRBV10-1 and TRBJ2-1, with 7 bases aligning to TRBD2. The length of the CDR3 is 11 residues. Germline trimming cut 9 bases from V and 8 bases from J; bases unmatched to any gene: 4. CDR1 WNHNN and CDR2 SYGVQD come from the germline V gene (reference sequence). The CDR3 sequence: CASCRGDEQFF. Written as DNA, the CDR3 is TGCGCCAGTTGTCGGGGGGATGAGCAGTTCTTC.

In its sample, this clonotype was seen a few times. The V gene is TRBV29-1, the J gene TRBJ2-3; 8 nucleotides line up with TRBD1. The CDR3 is 14 amino acids. With V trimmed by 4 bases and J by 4 bases, 7 bases remained unmatched. The germline gives CDR1 SQVTM, CDR2 ANQGSEA. CDR3 nucleotides: TGCAGCGTTGGGTCAGGGGGCATGGCAGATACGCAGTATTTT. As protein: CSVGSGGMADTQYF.

This clonotype was counted many times. J is TRBJ2-7 and V is TRBV12-3 or TRBV12-4, with 7 bases identical to TRBD2. The J segment lost 7 bases and the V segment lost 8 bases, leaving 5 bases of the junction unmatched. The CDR3 has 11 residues. The CDR3 is CASSPGGEQYF. CDR3 DNA sequence: TGTGCCAGCTCGCCGGGGGGAGAGCAGTACTTC.

The sample holds a few counts of this clonotype. CDR3 nucleotide sequence: TGTGCCAGCAGCTTAACTAGCGGGGGCCCCGATACGCAGTATTTT. This translates into CASSLTSGGPDTQYF. The chain recombines TRBV11-1 with TRBJ2-3; 11 positions match TRBD2. Germline lookup yields CDR1 SGHAT and CDR2 FQDESV (reference sequence). The CDR3 covers 15 residues. With V trimmed by 2 bases and J by 6 bases, 4 bases remained unmatched.

V is TRBV6-5 and J is TRBJ1-6, with D unclear. Germline lookup yields CDR1 MNHEY and CDR2 SVGAGI. V lost 6 bases and J lost 0, with 12 bases in between. The CDR3 runs to 16 residues. The CDR3 spells CASSASAGSYNSPLHF. The DNA of the CDR3 is TGTGCCAGCAGCGCCAGCGCAGGCTCCTATAATTCACCCCTCCACTTT.

The rearrangement uses TRBV20-1 and TRBJ1-5; no reliable D call. Trimming removed 1 base at V and 7 bases at J, with 11 bases between. This CDR3 contains 13 residues. The germline CDR1 and CDR2 sequences are DFQATT and SNEGSKA (reference sequence). The CDR3 nucleotides read TGCAGTGCTAGAGGTCGGATTTACCAGCCCCAGCATTTT. Translated: CSARGRIYQPQHF.

In its sample, this clonotype was seen many times. This chain connects TRBV3-2 to TRBJ2-7; TRBD1 is the table's D call, not checked against the DNA. TRBV3-2 is an annotated pseudogene. There are 14 residues in the CDR3. CDR3 bases: TGTGCCAGCAGCCAAGAGACAGGGGGCTACGAGCAGTACGTC. Its protein product is CASSQETGGYEQYV.

V and J are TRBV19 and TRBJ1-1; a possible D gene is TRBD1 (5 bases). This CDR3 is built from 14 residues. Trimming pared 5 bases from V and 1 base from J, leaving 11 bases between. Germline V gives CDR1 LNHDA, CDR2 SQIVND (reference sequence). CDR3 loop: CASSPHGGNTEAFF. CDR3 bases: TGTGCCAGTAGTCCTCACGGGGGGAACACTGAAGCTTTCTTT.

This clonotype was recorded a few times. This chain links TRBV24-1 with TRBJ1-5; a possible D gene is TRBD1 (5 bases). The CDR3 is made up of 14 amino acids. Germline V CDR1 and CDR2: KGHDR, SFDVKD. The V end lost 9 bases, the J end lost 0 bases, and 11 bases lay between the germline ends. In nucleotides, the CDR3 is TGTGCCACCTCTTCGGGGGATAGCAATCAGCCCCAGCATTTT. This gives the protein CATSSGDSNQPQHF.

This sequence joins TRBV9 and TRBJ2-7; tentatively, D is TRBD1 (5 bases). Trimming pared 5 bases from V and 2 bases from J, leaving 20 bases between. This CDR3 has 16 residues. CDR1 is SGDLS, CDR2 YYNGEE, per germline. CDR3 sequence (DNA): TGTGCCAGCAGTCTGGGGTATGGGGCGCTGGCCTACGAGCAGTACTTC. Residues: CASSLGYGALAYEQYF.

This clonotype turned up a few times. Here the CDR3 DNA reads TGTGCCAGCACGGCGGGCACAGATACGCAGTATTTT. It is translated as CASTAGTDTQYF. V is TRBV12-3 or TRBV12-4 and J is TRBJ2-3; unclear D gene. Between the trimmed V and J ends, which lost 7 bases and 1 base, there was a span of 6 bases. The CDR3 has 12 amino acids.

The chain uses TRBV6-2 or TRBV6-3 and TRBJ2-1; D is tentatively TRBD1 or TRBD2 (6 bases each). Germline V gene data show CDR1 as MNHEY and CDR2 as SVGEGT. The CDR3 is 14 residues long. With 8 bases removed from V and 4 bases from J, the gap between germline ends came to 15 bases. CDR3 in DNA: TGTGCCAGCTCCCGGGGGCACGATTACAATGAGCAGTTCTTC. It is translated as CASSRGHDYNEQFF.

This clonotype showed up many times. The chain joins TRBV23-1 to TRBJ2-5; 7 nucleotides match TRBD1. TRBV23-1 is annotated as an ORF whose role is uncertain. The V gene end was trimmed by 4 bases and the J gene end by 3 bases; junction bases not matched to a gene: 8. The CDR3 runs 15 residues. CDR3 DNA: TGCGCCAGCAGTCTGTCGACAGGGATGGAAGAGACCCAGTACTTC. It codes for CASSLSTGMEETQYF.

This clonotype has only a few counts. The chain uses TRBV29-1 and TRBJ2-1, with 8 bases matching TRBD2. The V and J ends lost 0 bases and 3 bases, in that order; junction bases with no gene match: 1. There are 14 residues in the CDR3. In germline, CDR1 is SQVTM, CDR2 ANQGSEA. CDR3 DNA: TGCAGCGTTGAAGATACTAGCGGCTACAATGAGCAGTTCTTC. As protein: CSVEDTSGYNEQFF.

This chain links TRBV7-6 with TRBJ1-1; no definite D call. CDR1 and CDR2 from the germline V gene are SGHVS and FNYEAQ. V was trimmed by 8 bases and J by 7 bases, leaving 17 bases between them. The CDR3 length is 13 residues. The CDR3, as DNA: TGTGCCAGCTCGAACACGGGGTACGTTGAAGCTTTCTTT. Amino acids: CASSNTGYVEAFF. Supplemented by reference TRBV7-6 and TRBJ1-1, the full variable domain reads GAGVSQSPRYKVTKRGQDVALRCDPISGHVSLYWYRQALGQGPEFLTYFNYEAQQDKSGLPNDRFSAERPEGSISTLTIQRTEQRDSAMYRCASSNTGYVEAFFGQGTRLTVV.

In this sample, this clonotype turned up many times. This sequence joins TRBV4-2 and TRBJ2-7; D may be TRBD1 (5 bases). Trimming pared 0 bases from V and 7 bases from J, leaving 10 bases between. The germline V gene encodes CDR1 LGHNA and CDR2 YNFKEQ. The CDR3 has 13 residues. DNA for the CDR3: TGTGCCAGCAGCCAAGAGTGGGGCTGGGAGCAGTACGTC. It translates to CASSQEWGWEQYV.

This chain uses TRBV7-9 with TRBJ1-1; 8 bases align to TRBD1. Unmatched junction bases numbered 9, after V lost 5 bases and J lost 4 bases. There are 15 residues in the CDR3. The germline V gene has CDR1 SEHNR and CDR2 FQNEAQ (reference sequence). CDR3 in amino acids: CASSPDRGGGTEAFF. In nucleotides, the CDR3 is TGTGCCAGCAGCCCTGACAGGGGTGGTGGCACTGAAGCTTTCTTT.

This clonotype was recorded a few times. The V call is TRBV7-9, the J call TRBJ2-1, with a possible D match to TRBD2 (5 bases). Germline V CDR1 and CDR2: SEHNR, FQNEAQ (reference sequence). V dropped 5 bases and J dropped 4 bases, with 9 bases sitting between them. The CDR3 loop spans 13 amino acids. The CDR3 here is CASSHGEYNEQFF. Written as DNA, the CDR3 is TGTGCCAGCAGCCACGGGGAGTACAATGAGCAGTTCTTC.